A single sample gave rise to the 5 T cell receptor beta chains below, sequenced in a study of blood T cell repertoires in COVID-19. The repertoire was sequenced with immunoSEQ multiplex PCR; TCRdb's copy has only in-frame clones and lacks some. The sample records around 200,000 clones, around 89% being singletons. The sample consisted of PBMCs or T cells enriched from blood (not recorded which). These receptors all stem from a man aged 25-40 years who had recovered from COVID-19.

The rearrangement links TRBV4-1 to TRBJ2-1; no firm D call. This CDR3 is 14 amino acids long. In germline, CDR1 is MGHRA, CDR2 YSYEKL. Trimming left V 9 bases short and J 0 bases short, with 12 bases between. The DNA for the CDR3 is TGCGCCAGTGCTCGGTTTAGCTCCTACAATGAGCAGTTCTTC. As protein: CASARFSSYNEQFF.

The chain joins TRBV5-6 to TRBJ1-6; no clear D. CDR1 SGHDT and CDR2 YYEEEE come from the germline V gene. This CDR3 has 12 residues. The V and J ends lost 0 bases and 7 bases respectively, with 2 bases between them. The CDR3 coding sequence is TGTGCCAGCAGCTTGGTAAATTCACCCCTCCACTTT. Its translation: CASSLVNSPLHF.

In its sample, this clone ranks as medium-sized. This chain uses TRBV30 with TRBJ2-7, with 9 positions matching TRBD2. The CDR3 length is 15 residues. CDR1 GTSNPN and CDR2 SVGIG come from the germline V gene (reference sequence). V lost 2 bases, J lost 6 bases, and 11 bases stayed unmatched. CDR3 sequence reads: CAWSRRLAGYSEQYF. The DNA for the CDR3 is TGTGCCTGGAGTCGGCGCCTAGCGGGATATTCCGAGCAGTACTTC.

The chain links TRBV5-5 to TRBJ1-6; TRBD1 matches 7 bases. The CDR3 is made up of 15 amino acids. The V and J ends lost 6 bases and 9 bases, in that order; junction bases with no gene match: 12. Germline loops: CDR1 SGHKS, CDR2 YYEKEE (reference sequence). The CDR3 spells CASTPTQGVVSPLHF. The CDR3 region has the DNA TGTGCCAGCACCCCCACCCAGGGGGTGGTTTCACCCCTCCACTTT.

This chain links TRBV11-2 with TRBJ1-6; the match to TRBD1 covers 7 bases. Germline V gives CDR1 SGHAT, CDR2 FQNNGV. With V trimmed by 4 bases and J by 7 bases, 10 bases remained unmatched. The CDR3 loop spans 16 amino acids. The CDR3 DNA follows: TGTGCCAGCAGCTCCAACAGGGGCCCGAGGAATTCACCCCTCCACTTT. Translating gives CASSSNRGPRNSPLHF. Drawing the rest from reference TRBV11-2 and TRBJ1-6, the complete variable domain is EAGVAQSPRYKIIEKRQSVAFWCNPISGHATLYWYQQILGQGPKLLIQFQNNGVVDDSQLPKDRFSAERLKGVDSTLKIQPAKLEDSAVYLCASSSNRGPRNSPLHFGNGTRLTVT.